The 32 T cell receptor beta chains below were found in one sample sequenced in a study of cytomegalovirus exposure and HLA in healthy donors. The PCR had 60 Vbeta and 13 Jbeta primers. Repertoires were generated with immunoSEQ multiplex PCR, while TCRdb's copy carries only in-frame clones and drops some. The data show over 100,000 clones, with 81% seen just once and more than 2% held by the top ten. Input material: PBMCs. All receptors derive from a woman in her twenties or thirties in good health and CMV-seronegative.

V gene TRBV2 combines with J gene TRBJ2-6; D is unresolved. In germline, CDR1 is SNHLY, CDR2 FYNNEI. This CDR3 is built from 13 residues. V lost 10 bases and J lost 0, with 7 bases in between. CDR3 nucleotides: TGTGCCATAGATAACTCTGGGGCCAACGTCCTGACTTTC. Translation gives CAIDNSGANVLTF. The complete variable domain, with remaining parts taken from reference TRBV2 and TRBJ2-6, reads EPEVTQTPSHQVTQMGQEVILRCVPISNHLYFYWYRQILGQKVEFLVSFYNNEISEKSEIFDDQFSVERPDGSNFTLKIRSTKLEDSAMYFCAIDNSGANVLTFGAGSRLTVL.

This clone was detected only a few times. The V gene is TRBV2, the J gene TRBJ2-5; unclear D gene. This CDR3 contains 12 residues. Trimming cost V 7 bases and J 4 bases, with 10 bases left between them. Per germline, CDR1 SNHLY and CDR2 FYNNEI. The CDR3 is CASTHRVETQYF. In DNA form, the CDR3 reads TGTGCCAGCACCCACCGGGTAGAGACCCAGTACTTC. The complete variable domain, with remaining parts taken from reference TRBV2 and TRBJ2-5, reads EPEVTQTPSHQVTQMGQEVILRCVPISNHLYFYWYRQILGQKVEFLVSFYNNEISEKSEIFDDQFSVERPDGSNFTLKIRSTKLEDSAMYFCASTHRVETQYFGPGTRLLVL.

The V gene is TRBV7-9, the J gene TRBJ2-7; TRBD1 is a possible D gene (6 bases). V lost 3 bases to trimming and J lost 5 bases, with 17 bases between them. The CDR3 spans 15 residues. CDR1 and CDR2 from the germline V gene are SEHNR and FQNEAQ (reference sequence). The CDR3 DNA reads TGTGCCAGCAGCTTCCCCCTACAGGGAACGGACGAGCAGTACTTC. Translated: CASSFPLQGTDEQYF. Variable domain in full (rest from reference TRBV7-9 and TRBJ2-7): DTGVSQNPRHKITKRGQNVTFRCDPISEHNRLYWYRQTLGQGPEFLTYFQNEAQLEKSRLLSDRFSAERPKGSFSTLEIQRTEQGDSAMYLCASSFPLQGTDEQYFGPGTRLTVT.

The chain combines TRBV29-1 with TRBJ2-7, with D maybe TRBD1 (6 bases). V lost 0 bases to trimming and J lost 3 bases, with 12 bases between them. This CDR3 contains 14 residues. The germline V gene has CDR1 SQVTM and CDR2 ANQGSEA. CDR3 bases: TGCAGCGTTGAAGACCACAGGGCGAACTACGAGCAGTACTTC. Amino acid sequence: CSVEDHRANYEQYF.

This clone was counted only a few times. The V and J genes are TRBV5-8 and TRBJ2-7; TRBD1 might be the D (5 bases). Germline CDR1 is SGHTS and CDR2 is YDEGEE. CDR3 length: 16 residues. V lost 4 bases and J 0 bases, leaving 17 bases between the germline ends. The CDR3 loop reads CASSKRQPYPSYEQYF. The CDR3 nucleotides read TGTGCCAGCAGCAAGCGACAGCCTTATCCCTCCTACGAGCAGTACTTC.

The chain recombines TRBV2 with TRBJ2-5; 10 nucleotides align to TRBD2. The CDR3 runs to 16 residues. V shed 0 bases and J 4 bases; nucleotides not matched to a gene: 5. The germline V gene encodes CDR1 SNHLY and CDR2 FYNNEI. The CDR3 bases are TGTGCCAGCAGTGAAGCGGGGACTAGCGTTACAGAGACCCAGTACTTC. Protein product: CASSEAGTSVTETQYF.

The chain recombines TRBV5-6 with TRBJ2-7; 9 bases agree with TRBD2. This CDR3 has 16 residues. V gave up 4 bases and J gave up 6 bases; unmatched junction bases: 14. The V gene's germline CDR1 is SGHDT and CDR2 YYEEEE. CDR3 DNA: TGTGCCAGCAGCCGCTATAGCGGGAGCTTTCTTCTCGAGCAGTACTTC. Encoded protein: CASSRYSGSFLLEQYF.

This clone was picked up one time. The chain carries TRBV18 and TRBJ2-7; 7 bases align to TRBD1. Per the germline V gene, CDR1 is KGHSH and CDR2 is LQKENI. J lost 3 bases, V lost 3 bases, and 2 bases had no gene match. The CDR3 extends over 13 amino acids. CDR3 DNA: TGTGCCAGCTCACCGGGACAGTACTACGAGCAGTACTTC. Its protein product is CASSPGQYYEQYF.

This chain uses TRBV28 with TRBJ2-1; 7 bases match TRBD1. CDR1 is MDHEN and CDR2 is SYDVKM in the germline V gene. With V trimmed by 3 bases and J by 7 bases, 9 bases remained unmatched. The CDR3 contains 15 residues. Written as DNA, the CDR3 is TGTGCCAGCAGTTTCGGGCAGGGGGTGATAAATGAGCAGTTCTTC. Translating it yields CASSFGQGVINEQFF. Complete variable domain (other parts from reference TRBV28 and TRBJ2-1): DVKVTQSSRYLVKRTGEKVFLECVQDMDHENMFWYRQDPGLGLRLIYFSYDVKMKEKGDIPEGYSVSREKKERFSLILESASTNQTSMYLCASSFGQGVINEQFFGPGTRLTVL.

The rearrangement links TRBV4-2 to TRBJ2-1, with D possibly being TRBD2 (5 bases). The germline V gene encodes CDR1 LGHNA and CDR2 YNFKEQ. This CDR3 spans 15 amino acids. V dropped 5 bases and J dropped 5 bases, with 16 bases sitting between them. The chain's CDR3 is CASSARLRGDNEQFF. The CDR3 DNA is TGTGCCAGCAGCGCTAGATTACGGGGAGACAATGAGCAGTTCTTC.

This chain joins TRBV2 and TRBJ2-5, with 12 bases fitting TRBD2. CDR3 size: 16 residues. CDR1 and CDR2 (germline): SNHLY, FYNNEI. Trimming cost V 11 bases and J 1 base; bases outside gene matches: 11. The CDR3 DNA reads TGTGCCGGCCATTTTTCTAGCGGGGGGGCCCAAGAGACCCAGTACTTC. This codes for CAGHFSSGGAQETQYF.

The V gene is TRBV29-1, the J gene TRBJ1-2; D is unclear. The germline V gene encodes CDR1 SQVTM and CDR2 ANQGSEA. The ends were cut back, 1 base at V and 5 bases at J, with 14 bases in the middle. The CDR3 is 14 residues long. CDR3 in amino acids: CSVEGYQGRYGYTF. The DNA for the CDR3 is TGCAGCGTTGAAGGCTACCAAGGGAGATATGGCTACACCTTC.

V gene TRBV19 combines with J gene TRBJ2-3; D gene uncertain. Trimming shortened V by 2 bases and J by 6 bases, and 18 bases separated the two germline ends. The CDR3 has 16 amino acids. Germline loops: CDR1 LNHDA, CDR2 SQIVND (reference sequence). The CDR3 DNA reads as TGTGCCAGTAGTATATCCCGGGTTCCCCTGGCGGATACGCAGTATTTT. Translated: CASSISRVPLADTQYF.

This clone was recorded only once. V gene TRBV4-1 combines with J gene TRBJ2-5; 7 bases line up with TRBD2. The J call may be incorrect, as the DNA end agrees better with TRBJ2-7. This CDR3 is 14 amino acids long. Germline CDR1 is MGHRA and CDR2 is YSYEKL. The CDR3 spells CASSRGGEGYEQYF. Here the CDR3 DNA reads TGCGCCAGCAGCCGGGGCGGGGAGGGCTACGAGCAGTACTTC.

The chain joins TRBV7-9 to TRBJ2-7; D is possibly TRBD1 (5 bases). The length of the CDR3 is 14 residues. With 2 bases removed from V and 6 bases from J, the gap between germline ends came to 14 bases. Germline V gene sequence: CDR1 SEHNR, CDR2 FQNEAQ (reference sequence). The CDR3 spells CASSLSSGSGEQYF. Written as DNA, the CDR3 is TGTGCCAGCAGCTTATCGTCAGGGTCTGGCGAGCAGTACTTC.

The V gene is TRBV11-2, the J gene TRBJ2-1; 14 nucleotides match TRBD2. The V gene end was trimmed by 5 bases and the J gene end by 10 bases; junction bases not matched to a gene: 10. The CDR3 covers 16 residues. CDR1 is SGHAT and CDR2 is FQNNGV in the germline V gene. The chain's CDR3 is CASSTSGTSGSGEQFF. The CDR3 DNA follows: TGTGCCAGCAGCACATCCGGGACTAGCGGGAGCGGGGAGCAGTTCTTC.

This sequence joins TRBV6-6 and TRBJ2-7, with 11 bases fitting TRBD1. With 6 bases clipped from V and 1 base from J, the junction kept 5 bases outside the gene matches. Germline V gene sequence: CDR1 MNHNY, CDR2 SVGAGI (reference sequence). The CDR3 runs 15 residues. The CDR3 protein is CASSSGTGGSYEQYF. Here the CDR3 DNA reads TGTGCCAGCAGCTCCGGGACAGGGGGATCCTACGAGCAGTACTTC.

The genes are TRBV28 and TRBJ1-3; D might be TRBD1 (5 bases). Germline CDR1 is MDHEN and CDR2 is SYDVKM. The CDR3 spans 14 residues. Trimming removed 7 bases at V and 2 bases at J, with 12 bases between. The CDR3 spells CASTLWGAGNTIYF. The CDR3, as DNA: TGTGCCAGCACCCTTTGGGGGGCTGGAAACACCATATATTTT.

The chain combines TRBV6-5 with TRBJ1-1; a possible D gene is TRBD1 (6 bases). V was clipped by 0 bases and J by 4 bases, with 6 bases between them. The germline V gene encodes CDR1 MNHEY and CDR2 SVGAGI. The CDR3 is made up of 13 amino acids. CDR3 coding DNA: TGTGCCAGCAGTTACTCAGGGGGCACTGAAGCTTTCTTT. Translating gives CASSYSGGTEAFF.

This chain links TRBV28 with TRBJ2-2; possibly TRBD2 for D (5 bases). This CDR3 contains 16 residues. V lost 7 bases, J lost 6 bases, and 21 bases lay in between. Germline lookup yields CDR1 MDHEN and CDR2 SYDVKM. This CDR3 is CASTTTGLGVAGELFF. DNA of the CDR3: TGTGCCAGCACAACAACCGGTCTCGGGGTAGCCGGGGAGCTGTTTTTT. Full variable domain (remainder filled in from reference TRBV28 and TRBJ2-2): DVKVTQSSRYLVKRTGEKVFLECVQDMDHENMFWYRQDPGLGLRLIYFSYDVKMKEKGDIPEGYSVSREKKERFSLILESASTNQTSMYLCASTTTGLGVAGELFFGEGSRLTVL.

The chain links TRBV5-1 to TRBJ2-7, with a possible D match to TRBD1 (6 bases). CDR3 length: 11 amino acids. Per germline, CDR1 SGHRS and CDR2 YFSETQ. V was cut by 4 bases and J by 7 bases, with 9 bases left in between. The CDR3, as DNA: TGCGCCAGCAGCGCCGGACAGGAGCAGTACTTC. Translated: CASSAGQEQYF.

The rearrangement uses TRBV21-1 and TRBJ2-2; the table gives TRBD2 as D, unverified against the DNA. TRBV21-1 is designated a pseudogene. The CDR3 covers 18 residues. The CDR3 here is CASVKLCGRLVNTGELFF. CDR3 DNA sequence: TGTGCCAGCGTGAAACTGTGTGGTCGCCTTGTTAACACCGGGGAGCTGTTTTTT.

The chain couples TRBV6-5 to TRBJ2-3; maybe TRBD1 (6 bases). CDR1 MNHEY and CDR2 SVGAGI come from the germline V gene. This CDR3 contains 15 residues. The V gene lost 6 bases and the J gene lost 1 base, with 14 bases spanning the gap. This chain's CDR3 is CASSRGGPGTDTQYF. For the CDR3, the DNA is TGTGCCAGCAGCCGAGGGGGTCCGGGCACAGATACGCAGTATTTT.

This clone occurred once. The rearrangement links TRBV11-2 to TRBJ2-3; no clear D. The germline V gene encodes CDR1 SGHAT and CDR2 FQNNGV. The germline V and J ends were trimmed by 2 bases and 6 bases, with 12 bases remaining between them. This CDR3 comprises 14 residues. CDR3 sequence reads: CASSLLVAWDTQYF. In nucleotides, the CDR3 is TGTGCCAGCAGCTTACTGGTAGCTTGGGATACGCAGTATTTT.

The rearrangement joins TRBV5-1 to TRBJ1-2; D may be TRBD1 (5 bases). The V end was cut by 4 bases, the J end by 2 bases, with 9 bases between. Germline-derived CDR1 and CDR2 are SGHRS and YFSETQ. The CDR3 length is 13 residues. The CDR3 DNA sequence: TGCGCCAGCAGCCCCGACAGCAACTATGGCTACACCTTC. It is translated as CASSPDSNYGYTF.

The table lists this clone with a count of one. The chain couples TRBV9 to TRBJ2-2; TRBD1 matches at 7 bases. V shed 3 bases, J shed 6 bases, and the junction held 8 bases outside the gene matches. The germline CDR1 and CDR2 sequences are SGDLS and YYNGEE. This CDR3 spans 15 amino acids. The CDR3 is CASSADRNFAGELFF. Here the CDR3 DNA reads TGTGCCAGCAGCGCGGACAGGAACTTTGCCGGGGAGCTGTTTTTT.

This clone has a single count. The genes are TRBV16 and TRBJ2-3, with D unclear. The CDR3 is made up of 14 amino acids. The germline V gene has CDR1 KGHSY and CDR2 FQNENV. The V gene lost 5 bases and the J gene lost 1 base, with 10 bases spanning the gap. The CDR3 spells CASSLAAGTDTQYF. The CDR3 DNA is TGTGCCAGCAGCTTGGCGGCGGGCACAGATACGCAGTATTTT.

This chain connects TRBV28 to TRBJ2-5, with 7 bases matching TRBD1. CDR1 MDHEN and CDR2 SYDVKM come from the germline V gene. The CDR3 consists of 17 residues. Trimming at V came to 2 bases and at J to 4 bases, leaving 13 bases not matched to a gene. The CDR3 reads CASSLPRDRAQRETQYF. CDR3 DNA sequence: TGTGCCAGCAGTTTACCAAGAGACAGGGCCCAAAGAGAGACCCAGTACTTC.

Details on this clone: Other DNA sequences of this sample code for an identical CDR3. The J gene is TRBJ2-3, the V gene TRBV27, with 12 bases aligning to TRBD2. With V trimmed by 6 bases and J by 0 bases, 4 bases remained unmatched. The CDR3 totals 16 residues. Germline values: CDR1 MNHEY, CDR2 SMNVEV (reference sequence). This CDR3 reads CASSPGTSGSTDTQYF. The CDR3 DNA sequence: TGTGCCAGCAGCCCTGGGACTAGCGGGAGCACAGATACGCAGTATTTT.

A remark on this clone: One junction end disagrees with the germline gene, perhaps due to a read error. Other DNA sequences in the same sample also yield this CDR3. V gene TRBV6-5 combines with J gene TRBJ1-2; D possibly corresponds to TRBD1 (5 bases). The CDR3 is made up of 15 amino acids. Germline CDR1 MNHEY, CDR2 SVGAGI. This CDR3 reads CASTRDSSLQYGYTF. The CDR3 DNA reads TGTGCTAGCACCCGGGACTCCTCTCTCCAGTATGGCTACACCTTC.

This sequence joins TRBV11-3 and TRBJ2-7, with 9 bases that match TRBD2. This CDR3 has 16 residues. Looked up from germline, CDR1 is SGHNT and CDR2 is YENEEA. Trimming cost V 5 bases and J 3 bases; bases outside gene matches: 11. This chain's CDR3 is CASSPRSSGSFYEQYF. CDR3 sequence (DNA): TGTGCCAGCAGCCCTCGAAGTAGCGGGAGCTTCTACGAGCAGTACTTC.

The chain carries TRBV10-3 and TRBJ2-1, with D uncertain. Germline loops: CDR1 ENHRY, CDR2 SYGVKD. The CDR3 is made up of 13 amino acids. Trimming took off 2 bases at V and 6 bases at J, with 8 bases between the two ends. The CDR3 DNA sequence: TGTGCCATCAGTGAGATGAAGAGCAATGAGCAGTTCTTC. Protein sequence: CAISEMKSNEQFF.